The next 13 T cell receptor beta chains were all read from a single sample in a study of blood T cells in healthy people across ages. The second PCR ran about 6 to 11 cycles with a sample-barcoded 5' primer and J-beta primers. TCRdb processed the 5' RACE reads anew with MiXCR; each CDR3 protein has one entry. The data contain about 800,000 distinct CDR3 sequences, 20% to 25% of them singletons. The data were also submitted as part of a second study, on T cells of mothers and their children.

Sequencing used blood. The receptor set was obtained from a boy aged 5-17 years in good health.

This chain joins TRBV7-2 and TRBJ2-1; the match to TRBD2 covers 11 bases. Unmatched junction bases numbered 5, after V lost 0 bases and J lost 10 bases. In germline, CDR1 is SGHTA, CDR2 FQGNSA. This CDR3 contains 15 residues. The CDR3 coding sequence is TGTGCCAGCAGCTTAGCATTTAGCGGGAGGGCAGAGCAGTTCTTC. Translating gives CASSLAFSGRAEQFF.

The J gene is TRBJ2-1, the V gene TRBV7-3, with no clear D. The CDR3 sequence is 16 residues long. Per the germline V gene, CDR1 is SGHTA and CDR2 is FQGTGA. The ends were cut back, 0 bases at V and 7 bases at J, with 16 bases in the middle. The CDR3 reads CASSLTAQTGGNEQFF. The CDR3 coding sequence is TGTGCCAGCAGCTTAACGGCACAGACTGGTGGAAATGAGCAGTTCTTC.

The rearrangement joins TRBV12-3 or TRBV12-4 to TRBJ2-7; 7 positions match TRBD1. Unmatched junction bases numbered 11, after V lost 6 bases and J lost 3 bases. The CDR3 length is 15 residues. CDR3 amino acids: CASRPTGTDNYEQYF. In DNA, the CDR3 is TGTGCCAGCAGGCCTACCGGGACAGATAACTACGAGCAGTACTTC.

On this clonotype itself: The junction departs from germline at one end; a sequencing error may be responsible. The chain couples TRBV6-2 or TRBV6-3 to TRBJ1-3; the D is unclear. The CDR3 spans 12 residues. Germline CDR1 reads MNHEY; CDR2 reads SVGEGT. In nucleotides, the CDR3 is TGTGCCAGCGCCCGAGTTGGAAACACCACATATTTT. This encodes CASARVGNTTYF.

The chain employs TRBV10-3 and TRBJ1-3, with TRBD1 matching 11 bases. V lost 5 bases to trimming and J lost 4 bases; unmatched junction nucleotides: 4. The CDR3 runs to 15 residues. Germline V gives CDR1 ENHRY, CDR2 SYGVKD. The CDR3 here is CAISQDRGQGNTIYF. The CDR3, as DNA: TGTGCCATCAGTCAGGACAGGGGGCAAGGAAACACCATATATTTT.

About this clonotype: No DNA is shown, since the ends of the CDR3 on it are uncertain; the CDR3 is the one TCRdb lists. CDR3 loop: CSVGTGSDEQCF. The chain uses TRBV29-1 and TRBJ2-7; TRBD1 reflects the table's D call only, with no check against the DNA. Termini included, the CDR3 measures 12 amino acids. Germline values: CDR1 SQVTM, CDR2 ANQGSEA.

The chain recombines TRBV4-3 with TRBJ2-2, with 9 bases aligning to TRBD2. Germline loops: CDR1 LGHNA, CDR2 YSLEER. J lost 1 base, V lost 0 bases, and 12 bases had no gene match. The CDR3 totals 20 residues. CDR3 protein: CASSQEGAIAGAVNTGELFF. The CDR3 nucleotides read TGCGCCAGCAGCCAAGAAGGTGCAATAGCGGGGGCCGTGAACACCGGGGAGCTGTTTTTT.

V gene TRBV20-1 combines with J gene TRBJ2-5; D possibly corresponds to TRBD2 (6 bases). V lost 3 bases to trimming and J lost 3 bases, with 8 bases between them. CDR3 length equals 12 residues. Germline loops: CDR1 DFQATT, CDR2 SNEGSKA (reference sequence). The CDR3 nucleotides are TGCAGTGCTAGCTGGGGGGAAGAGACCCAGTACTTC. It yields the protein CSASWGEETQYF.

This clonotype was counted a few times. The chain recombines TRBV28 with TRBJ1-4; 8 nucleotides align to TRBD1. Germline V gene data show CDR1 as MDHEN and CDR2 as SYDVKM. CDR3 size: 16 residues. V shed 2 bases and J 7 bases; nucleotides not matched to a gene: 9. The CDR3 DNA follows: TGTGCCAGCAGTTTAGCGCAGGGGGCGAAGAGTGAAAAACTGTTTTTT. This translates into CASSLAQGAKSEKLFF. The full variable domain, completed using reference TRBV28 and TRBJ1-4, is DVKVTQSSRYLVKRTGEKVFLECVQDMDHENMFWYRQDPGLGLRLIYFSYDVKMKEKGDIPEGYSVSREKKERFSLILESASTNQTSMYLCASSLAQGAKSEKLFFGSGTQLSVL.

The V call is TRBV28, the J call TRBJ2-5, with D possibly TRBD1 on 6 matching bases. The CDR3 contains 17 residues. Germline V CDR1 and CDR2: MDHEN, SYDVKM. Trimming removed 8 bases from V and 2 bases from J, with 24 bases in between. The CDR3 coding sequence is TGTGCCAGCGGTATATGGGGGACACACTTAGGGCAAGAGACCCAGTACTTC. Translating it yields CASGIWGTHLGQETQYF.

This clonotype was seen more than once but under ten times. The gene calls are TRBV29-1 and TRBJ2-1; TRBD2 matches at 9 bases. The germline V gene has CDR1 SQVTM and CDR2 ANQGSEA. There are 13 residues in the CDR3. The junction had 4 bases not matched to a gene; V was cut back by 3 bases and J by 7 bases. This CDR3 reads CSVDAGGPNEQFF. In DNA form, the CDR3 reads TGCAGCGTTGATGCGGGAGGGCCTAATGAGCAGTTCTTC.

The V and J genes are TRBV6-8 and TRBJ2-2; the D gene is possibly TRBD1 (5 bases). The CDR3 loop spans 14 amino acids. V lost 4 bases to trimming and J lost 6 bases, with 12 bases between them. Germline V lookup: CDR1 MNHGY, CDR2 SAAAGT. CDR3 sequence reads: CASSFPGLPGELFF. CDR3 bases: TGTGCCAGCAGTTTTCCAGGGTTACCCGGGGAGCTGTTTTTT.

This clonotype turned up a few times. The junction departs from germline at one end; a sequencing error may be responsible. The chain joins TRBV24-1 to TRBJ1-5, with D unclear. The CDR3 is made up of 15 amino acids. Germline values: CDR1 KGHDR, CDR2 SFDVKD. CDR3 DNA sequence: TGCGCCACCAGTGACCCGCAAGGGCCCGAGGAGCCCCAGCATTTT. Amino acids: CATSDPQGPEEPQHF.